The sample holds a few counts of the clone carrying this T cell receptor (beta chain). Its cognate antigen is unknown. Germline loops: CDR1 SGDLS, CDR2 YYNGEE. This CDR3 spans 16 amino acids. V was clipped by 4 bases and J by 0 bases, with 16 bases between them. Here immunoSEQ multiplex PCR was the method, and the copy in TCRdb shows in-frame clones only, minus some. The sample contains about 41,000 clones, around 85% of which appear only once. This sample was taken from a study of OX40 agonist ivuxolimab in advanced cancers. Study-level background: Those treated in dose escalation had hepatocellular carcinoma, melanoma, renal cell cancer or head and neck cancer. General observations from the study: The CD4+ and CD8+ T cells in the blood had expanded clonally by week 6 at 0.1 to 3.0 mg/kg. Partial responders dosed at 0.1-3.0 mg/kg displayed clonal expansion ranking among the lowest.

This chain joins TRBV9 and TRBJ2-5; D is tentatively TRBD1 or TRBD2 (5 bases each). The sample was CD4+ or CD8+ T cells sorted from blood, taken in a trial of the OX40 agonist ivuxolimab. The clonotype comes from an adult with an advanced solid tumor such as melanoma, head and neck, liver or kidney cancer. The CDR3 coding sequence is TGTGCCAGCAGCCCCCGGGACGGACGGAACCAAGAGACCCAGTACTTC. Protein sequence: CASSPRDGRNQETQYF.